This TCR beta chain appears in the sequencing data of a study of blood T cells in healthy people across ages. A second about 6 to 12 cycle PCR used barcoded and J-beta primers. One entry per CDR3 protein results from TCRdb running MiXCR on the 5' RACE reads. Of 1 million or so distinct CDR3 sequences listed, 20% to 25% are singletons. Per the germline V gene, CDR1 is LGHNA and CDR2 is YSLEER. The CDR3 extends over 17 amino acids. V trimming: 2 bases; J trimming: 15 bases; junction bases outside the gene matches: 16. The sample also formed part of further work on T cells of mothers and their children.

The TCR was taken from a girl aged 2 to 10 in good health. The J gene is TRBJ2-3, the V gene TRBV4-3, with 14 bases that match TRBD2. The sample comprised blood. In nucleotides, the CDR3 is TGCGCCAGCAGCCAAAAGGTGCCGACTAGCGGGGGGGCGGCGCGATATTTT. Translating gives CASSQKVPTSGGAARYF.